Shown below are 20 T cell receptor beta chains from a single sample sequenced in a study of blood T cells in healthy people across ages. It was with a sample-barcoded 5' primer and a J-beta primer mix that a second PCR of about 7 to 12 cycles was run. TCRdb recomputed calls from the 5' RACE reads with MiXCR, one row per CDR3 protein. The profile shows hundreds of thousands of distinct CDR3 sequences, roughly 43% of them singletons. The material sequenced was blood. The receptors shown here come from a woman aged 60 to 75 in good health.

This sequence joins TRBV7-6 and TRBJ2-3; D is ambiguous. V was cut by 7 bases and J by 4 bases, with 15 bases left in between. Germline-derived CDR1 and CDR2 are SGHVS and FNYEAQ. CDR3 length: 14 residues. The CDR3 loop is CASTLSNQADTQYF. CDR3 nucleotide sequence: TGTGCCAGCACCCTTAGCAATCAGGCAGATACGCAGTATTTT.

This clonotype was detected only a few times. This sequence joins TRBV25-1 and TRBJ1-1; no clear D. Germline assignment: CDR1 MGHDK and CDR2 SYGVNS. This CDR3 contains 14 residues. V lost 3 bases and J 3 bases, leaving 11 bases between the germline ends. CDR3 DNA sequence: TGTGCCAGCAGTGACCCTGTCATGTACACTGAAGCTTTCTTT. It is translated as CASSDPVMYTEAFF.

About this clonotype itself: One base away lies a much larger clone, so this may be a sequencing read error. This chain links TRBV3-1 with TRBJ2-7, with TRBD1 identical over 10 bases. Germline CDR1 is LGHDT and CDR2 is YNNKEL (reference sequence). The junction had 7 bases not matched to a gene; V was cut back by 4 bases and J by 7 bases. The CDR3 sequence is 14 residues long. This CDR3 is CASSRTGGDNEQYF. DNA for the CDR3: TGTGCCAGCAGCCGGACAGGGGGGGACAATGAGCAGTACTTC.

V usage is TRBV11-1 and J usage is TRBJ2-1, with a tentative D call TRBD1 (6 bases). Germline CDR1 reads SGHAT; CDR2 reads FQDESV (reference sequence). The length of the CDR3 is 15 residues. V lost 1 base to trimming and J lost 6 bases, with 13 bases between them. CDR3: CASSLGKLQGNEQFF. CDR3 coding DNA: TGTGCCAGCAGCTTAGGGAAGTTACAGGGCAATGAGCAGTTCTTC. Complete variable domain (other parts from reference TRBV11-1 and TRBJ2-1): EAEVAQSPRYKITEKSQAVAFWCDPISGHATLYWYRQILGQGPELLVQFQDESVVDDSQLPKDRFSAERLKGVDSTLKIQPAELGDSAMYLCASSLGKLQGNEQFFGPGTRLTVL.

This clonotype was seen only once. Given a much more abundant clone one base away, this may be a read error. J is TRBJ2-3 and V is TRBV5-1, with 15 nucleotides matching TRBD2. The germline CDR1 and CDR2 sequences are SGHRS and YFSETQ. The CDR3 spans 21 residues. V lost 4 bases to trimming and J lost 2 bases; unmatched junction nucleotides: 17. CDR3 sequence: CASSKPGTSGGNVGYTDTQYF. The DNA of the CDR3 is TGCGCCAGCAGCAAACCAGGGACTAGCGGGGGGAATGTTGGGTACACAGATACGCAGTATTTT. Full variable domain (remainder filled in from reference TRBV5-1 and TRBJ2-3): KAGVTQTPRYLIKTRGQQVTLSCSPISGHRSVSWYQQTPGQGLQFLFEYFSETQRNKGNFPGRFSGRQFSNSRSEMNVSTLELGDSALYLCASSKPGTSGGNVGYTDTQYFGPGTRLTVL.

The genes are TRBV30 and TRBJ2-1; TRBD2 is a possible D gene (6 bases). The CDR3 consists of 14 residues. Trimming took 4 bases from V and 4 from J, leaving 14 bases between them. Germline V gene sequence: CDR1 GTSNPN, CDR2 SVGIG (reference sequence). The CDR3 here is CAWNTREEYNEQFF. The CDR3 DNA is TGTGCCTGGAACACCAGGGAGGAGTACAATGAGCAGTTCTTC.

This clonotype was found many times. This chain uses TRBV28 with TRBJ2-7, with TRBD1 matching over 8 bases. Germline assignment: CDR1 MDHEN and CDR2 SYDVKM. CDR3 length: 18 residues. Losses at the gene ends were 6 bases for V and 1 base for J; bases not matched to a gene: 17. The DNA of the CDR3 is TGTGCCAGCAGCATTCCCGGGACAGGCCCTCTGTCGTCCTACGAGCAGTACTTC. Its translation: CASSIPGTGPLSSYEQYF.

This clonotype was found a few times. This chain's CDR3 is CASRPGLAGLGQFF. As DNA, the CDR3 is TGTGCCAGCAGGCCGGGACTAGCGGGGTTGGGGCAGTTCTTC. The V and J genes are TRBV12-3 or TRBV12-4 and TRBJ2-1; TRBD2 aligns across 13 bases. This CDR3 region has 14 residues. V shed 6 bases and J 12 bases; nucleotides not matched to a gene: 8.

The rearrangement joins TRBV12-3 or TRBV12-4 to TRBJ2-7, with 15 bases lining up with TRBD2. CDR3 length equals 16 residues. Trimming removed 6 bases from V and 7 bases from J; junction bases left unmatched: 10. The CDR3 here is CASRGLAGGFYNEQYF. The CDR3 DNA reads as TGTGCCAGCAGGGGACTAGCGGGGGGATTTTACAATGAGCAGTACTTC.

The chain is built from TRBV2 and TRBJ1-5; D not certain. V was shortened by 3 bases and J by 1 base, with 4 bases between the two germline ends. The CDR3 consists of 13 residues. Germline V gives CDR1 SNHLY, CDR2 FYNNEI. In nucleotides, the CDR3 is TGTGCCAGCAGTGACCTAAGCAATCAGCCCCAGCATTTT. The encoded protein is CASSDLSNQPQHF.

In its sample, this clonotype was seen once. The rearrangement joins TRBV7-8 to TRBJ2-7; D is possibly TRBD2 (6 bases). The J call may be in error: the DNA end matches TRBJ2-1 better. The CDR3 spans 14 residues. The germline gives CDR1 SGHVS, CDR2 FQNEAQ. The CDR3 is CASSERVSSYEQFF. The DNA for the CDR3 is TGTGCCAGCAGCGAGCGGGTGAGCTCCTACGAGCAGTTCTTC.

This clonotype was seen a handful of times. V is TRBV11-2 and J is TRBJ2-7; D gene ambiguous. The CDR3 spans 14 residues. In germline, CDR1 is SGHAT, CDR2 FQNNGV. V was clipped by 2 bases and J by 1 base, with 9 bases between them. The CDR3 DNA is TGTGCCAGCAGCTTACAAGGTGCTTCCTACGAGCAGTACTTC. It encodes CASSLQGASYEQYF.

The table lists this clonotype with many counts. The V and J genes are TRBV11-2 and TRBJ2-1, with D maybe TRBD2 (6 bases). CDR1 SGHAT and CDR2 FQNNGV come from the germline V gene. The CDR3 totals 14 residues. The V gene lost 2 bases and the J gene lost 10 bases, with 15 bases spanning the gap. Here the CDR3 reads CASSLKTGGGEQFF. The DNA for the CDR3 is TGTGCCAGCAGCTTAAAGACGGGCGGAGGGGAGCAGTTCTTC.

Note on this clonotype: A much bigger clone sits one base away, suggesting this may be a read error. This CDR3 reads CSARRPVTPSNEQFF. The CDR3 DNA reads as TGCAGTGCTAGACGCCCCGTGACCCCGAGCAATGAGCAGTTCTTC. The gene calls are TRBV20-1 and TRBJ2-1; D gene uncertain. CDR1 is DFQATT and CDR2 is SNEGSKA in the germline V gene (reference sequence). CDR3 length equals 15 residues. Trimming pared 2 bases from V and 6 bases from J, leaving 17 bases between.

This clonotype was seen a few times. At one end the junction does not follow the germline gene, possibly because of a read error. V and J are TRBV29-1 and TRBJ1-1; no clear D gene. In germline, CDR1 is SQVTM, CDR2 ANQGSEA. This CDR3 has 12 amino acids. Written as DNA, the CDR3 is TGCAGCGTTGCAAACATGAACACTGAGGCTTTCTTT. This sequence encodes CSVANMNTEAFF.

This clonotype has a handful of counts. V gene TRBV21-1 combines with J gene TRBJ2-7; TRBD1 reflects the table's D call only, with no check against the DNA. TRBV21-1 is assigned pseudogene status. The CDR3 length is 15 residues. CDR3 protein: CASSKCQGCPYEQYF. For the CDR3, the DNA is TGTGCCAGCAGCAAATGCCAGGGTTGCCCCTACGAGCAGTACTTC.

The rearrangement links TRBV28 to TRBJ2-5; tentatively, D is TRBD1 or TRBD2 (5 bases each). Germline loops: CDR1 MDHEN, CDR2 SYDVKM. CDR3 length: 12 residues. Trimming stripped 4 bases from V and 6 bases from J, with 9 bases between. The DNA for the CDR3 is TGTGCCAGCAGTTCCGAGGGGAAGACCCAGTACTTC. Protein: CASSSEGKTQYF.

In DNA, the CDR3 is TGTGCCAGCAGTTACGAGGCTAGCGGGAGGAAAGAAGGCTCCTACAATGAGCAGTTCTTC. Translating it yields CASSYEASGRKEGSYNEQFF. The chain recombines TRBV6-2 or TRBV6-3 with TRBJ2-1; TRBD2 agrees at 11 bases. V lost 2 bases and J lost 0; bases outside the gene matches: 12. The CDR3 consists of 20 residues. Per germline, CDR1 MNHEY and CDR2 SVGEGT.

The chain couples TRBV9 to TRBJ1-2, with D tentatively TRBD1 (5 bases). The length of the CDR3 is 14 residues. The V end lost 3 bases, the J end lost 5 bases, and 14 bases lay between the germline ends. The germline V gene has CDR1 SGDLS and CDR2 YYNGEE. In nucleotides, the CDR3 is TGTGCCAGCAGCGGCGCCGGGGGGAAGTATGGCTACACCTTC. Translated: CASSGAGGKYGYTF.

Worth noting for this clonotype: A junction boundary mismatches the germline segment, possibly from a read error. The CDR3 coding sequence is TGTGCCAACAGCCCACCTCGGAAGGAAGGGAATACGCAGTATTTT. Translating gives CANSPPRKEGNTQYF. The genes are TRBV13 and TRBJ2-3; D is ambiguous. The CDR3 is made up of 15 amino acids. CDR1 and CDR2 from the germline V gene are PRHDT and FYEKMQ (reference sequence).